The source of this T cell receptor (beta chain) is a study of blood T cell repertoires in COVID-19 (dated by TCRdb to 2018 to 2020). In terms of the full investigation: The collaborator samples originated in the United States, Italy and Spain and spanned the acute and convalescent phases of COVID-19. Where HLA class I and class II types were available, the types were taken from metadata supplied by the sample provider, not from assay-based typing. The repertoires were made available in a free public database intended to serve as a resource for research on the immune response to SARS-CoV-2. Nearly every sample came with metadata listing a de-identified subject ID, COVID-19 status, age in years and sex. The material from the prospective study consisted of cDNA or gDNA derived from T cells, B-cell-depleted T cells, or PBMCs. Deeply sampled blood TCRbeta repertoires from subjects exposed to, actively infected with, or recovered from COVID-19 were included in the dataset. The samples were drawn from the first 160 participants of the ongoing ImmuneRACE study and from 1,254 subjects provided by 6 global collaborators. Beyond this particular receptor, the publication reports: Clinical and demographic metadata were provided uncurated, with the amount varying by source and participant.

Participants in the prospective study were aged about 18 to 89 years, lived in 24 United States geographic areas, and enrolled through a virtual design. To assign participants to cohorts, the prospective study relied on clinical history that participants themselves reported in a screening survey and a study questionnaire. ImmuneRACE Cohort 3 recovered participants were defined by two consecutive negative NP/OP PCR tests, healthcare professional clearance, or symptom resolution. Mobile phlebotomists in the prospective study collected whole blood, serum and a nasopharyngeal or oropharyngeal swab from every participant. Additional blood draws and questionnaires over an approximately 2-month period could optionally be provided by prospective study participants. Prospective study blood samples were shipped either frozen or at room temperature before DNA extraction. The immunoSEQ Assay, a bias-controlled multiplex PCR, was used to amplify TCRbeta CDR3 regions from genomic DNA. Processing in the source paper ran as follows. The number of nucleated cells in each sample was estimated by amplification of reference gene primers within the assay. To quantify the absolute abundance of each unique TCRbeta CDR3 rearrangement, sequence reads were collapsed and filtered. For each sample, productive Simpson clonality was calculated as the square root of Simpson's diversity index across productive rearrangements. Imported from immuneACCESS, the table was reduced by TCRdb to in-frame sequences with V and J called. These copies leave out some clones; in studies compared against another copy, an unresolved V gene accounts for under half, and the cause of the remainder is not known. D and trimming come from the DNA, and the V and J calls and clone size come from that table. Here the sample has about 380,000 clones; 87% occur a single time. Of the sample, around 3% falls within the top ten clones.

CDR1 is given as GTSNPN and CDR2 as SVGIG, both from the germline V gene (reference sequence). V is reduced by 3 bases and J by 5 bases, leaving a spacing of 13 bases between them. Its CDR3 holds 13 amino acids, cysteine through phenylalanine. Only CDR3 DNA remains: 39 bases, in frame from the first base. Comments on this clone: No cognate antigen has been identified for it. No quality values exist for individual bases; no much larger clone is one base distant.

The sequence was collected from a woman in her twenties or thirties who had recovered from COVID-19. The sample comprised PBMCs or T cells enriched from blood (not recorded which). The receptor chain draws on TRBV30 and TRBJ1-1, and possibly TRBD1, on 6 matching bases. The sequence in DNA is TGTGCCTGGAGGCTGGGGGCAAGGACTGAAGCTTTCTTT. Protein translation: CAWRLGARTEAFF. Extended through the reference TRBV30 and TRBJ1-1 proteins, this CDR3 yields the full variable domain: SQTIHQWPATLVQPVGSPLSLECTVEGTSNPNLYWYRQAAGRGLQLLFYSVGIGQISSEVPQNLSASRPQDRQFILSSKKLLLSDSGFYLCAWRLGARTEAFFGQGTRLTVV.